What follows are 14 T cell receptor beta chains derived from one specimen sequenced in a study of T-cell reconstitution after alpha-beta-depleted transplantation in children. Preparing the TCRbeta library involved the use of unique molecular identifiers. TCRdb re-derived calls from the PCR reads in MiXCR, one entry per CDR3 protein. The sample consists of about 200,000 distinct CDR3 sequences, 8.4% of them appearing once. Sequenced here: PBMCs, mostly from graft donor cells, sampled 360 days after TCRalphabeta/CD19-depleted stem cell transplant. The receptors come from a male patient aged 2 to 9 who had a stem cell transplant for acute myeloid leukemia, so the T cells may come from the graft donor.

There are many counts of this clonotype. This chain uses TRBV7-9 with TRBJ1-6; no clear D. Germline V lookup: CDR1 SEHNR, CDR2 FQNEAQ (reference sequence). The CDR3 totals 13 residues. V was pared by 5 bases and J by 6 bases, with 8 bases between. CDR3 DNA sequence: TGTGCCAGCAGCCTCGACGGTAATTCACCCCTCCACTTT. Translation: CASSLDGNSPLHF.

Many counts were recorded for this clonotype. The chain has TRBV6-2 or TRBV6-3 and TRBJ2-7; D is undetermined. V gave up 4 bases and J gave up 2 bases, with 9 bases separating them. This CDR3 is built from 13 residues. Germline CDR1 is MNHEY and CDR2 is SVGEGT. CDR3 in amino acids: CASSFGSTYEQYF. Written as DNA, the CDR3 is TGTGCCAGCAGTTTTGGGTCTACCTACGAGCAGTACTTC.

This clonotype appeared a few times. The chain employs TRBV5-1 and TRBJ2-7, with TRBD1 matching 7 bases. J was trimmed by 0 bases and V by 4 bases; bases with no gene match: 10. The CDR3 length is 16 residues. CDR1 and CDR2 from the germline V gene are SGHRS and YFSETQ. CDR3 nucleotide sequence: TGCGCCAGCAGCACCCACTCCGGGACAGACTCCTACGAGCAGTACTTC. This translates into CASSTHSGTDSYEQYF. Based on the CDR3 plus reference TRBV5-1 and TRBJ2-7, the full variable domain is KAGVTQTPRYLIKTRGQQVTLSCSPISGHRSVSWYQQTPGQGLQFLFEYFSETQRNKGNFPGRFSGRQFSNSRSEMNVSTLELGDSALYLCASSTHSGTDSYEQYFGPGTRLTVT.

In this sample, this clonotype turned up many times. This CDR3 is CASSLVRTGGFGYTF. In DNA, the CDR3 is TGCGCCAGCAGCTTGGTCCGTACAGGGGGCTTTGGCTACACCTTC. The chain combines TRBV5-1 with TRBJ1-2, with 9 bases matching TRBD1. The CDR3 covers 15 residues. Germline V lookup: CDR1 SGHRS, CDR2 YFSETQ. Unmatched junction bases numbered 7, after V lost 0 bases and J lost 7 bases.

A note on this clonotype: A clone one base away is much larger, so this may be a read error. The J gene is TRBJ2-1, the V gene TRBV7-3; no firm D call. The CDR3 runs 16 residues. CDR1 and CDR2 from the germline V gene are SGHTA and FQGTGA. Between the trimmed V and J ends, which lost 2 bases and 2 bases, there was a span of 13 bases. CDR3 amino acids: CASSLSSWSAYNEQFF. The CDR3 DNA is TGTGCCAGCAGCTTATCCAGCTGGAGCGCCTACAATGAGCAGTTCTTC.

This clonotype was recorded many times. This chain uses TRBV7-3 with TRBJ2-7; 11 bases map to TRBD2. Germline V CDR1 and CDR2: SGHTA, FQGTGA. Unmatched junction bases numbered 10, after V lost 1 base and J lost 2 bases. CDR3 length: 18 amino acids. This CDR3 is CASSLSGLAGVKAYEQYF. Here the CDR3 DNA reads TGTGCCAGCAGCTTAAGTGGACTAGCGGGCGTAAAGGCCTACGAGCAGTACTTC.

The V gene is TRBV5-6, the J gene TRBJ2-1; TRBD1 or TRBD2 may be the D gene (5 bases each). This CDR3 spans 16 amino acids. V lost 0 bases, J lost 4 bases, and 14 bases lay in between. CDR1 and CDR2 from the germline V gene are SGHDT and YYEEEE. CDR3 region: CASSLAGSSSYNEQFF. The CDR3 DNA reads TGTGCCAGCAGCTTGGCAGGGAGTAGCAGTTACAATGAGCAGTTCTTC.

This clonotype was recorded many times. This sequence joins TRBV12-3 or TRBV12-4 and TRBJ2-3; D is uncertain. V was clipped by 0 bases and J by 0 bases, with 7 bases between them. The CDR3 totals 15 residues. The CDR3 DNA reads as TGTGCCAGCAGTTTAGCGGGGTTGAGCACAGATACGCAGTATTTT. Its translation: CASSLAGLSTDTQYF.

This clonotype has only a few counts. V gene TRBV7-3 combines with J gene TRBJ2-2; D is uncertain. Trimming removed 5 bases at V and 6 bases at J, with 10 bases between. Per the germline V gene, CDR1 is SGHTA and CDR2 is FQGTGA. This CDR3 has 13 residues. The CDR3: CASSRTVAGELFF. The CDR3 DNA reads TGTGCCAGCAGCCGAACGGTGGCCGGGGAGCTGTTTTTT.

This clonotype has a count of ten or more. The rearrangement joins TRBV9 to TRBJ2-3; 14 nucleotides match TRBD2. V lost 2 bases and J lost 9; bases outside the gene matches: 2. Germline assignment: CDR1 SGDLS and CDR2 YYNGEE. This CDR3 contains 14 residues. The CDR3 nucleotides read TGTGCCAGCAGCGTGGGACTAGCGGGAGTGACGCAGTATTTT. It translates to CASSVGLAGVTQYF.

This clonotype has at least ten counts. The chain carries TRBV12-3 or TRBV12-4 and TRBJ1-2; possibly TRBD1 for D (5 bases). The CDR3 sequence is 13 residues long. V was pared by 6 bases and J by 4 bases, with 12 bases between. The CDR3 spells CASSSGTLYGYTF. The CDR3 DNA reads TGTGCCAGCAGCTCCGGGACTCTCTATGGCTACACCTTC.

This clonotype was counted between two and nine times. This rearrangement joins TRBV5-1 to TRBJ2-5; TRBD1 is a possible D gene (5 bases). Deletions cut 7 bases from V and 2 bases from J, with 9 bases between. The CDR3 spans 12 residues. Germline CDR1 SGHRS, CDR2 YFSETQ. DNA of the CDR3: TGCGCCAGCGGGGCACAGCAAGAGACCCAGTACTTC. As protein: CASGAQQETQYF.

In this sample, this clonotype turned up a few times. The chain combines TRBV5-1 with TRBJ2-1, with 8 bases matching TRBD1. This CDR3 is built from 14 residues. From germline, CDR1 is SGHRS and CDR2 YFSETQ. Trimming took 7 bases from V and 15 from J; bases not matched to a gene: 18. CDR3 coding DNA: TGCGCCAGCCGTCCCTCCCCCTATGGACAGGGCCCGTTCTTC. Translating it yields CASRPSPYGQGPFF.

This clonotype was detected ten times or more. The V call is TRBV5-1, the J call TRBJ2-7; D is ambiguous. CDR1 and CDR2 from the germline V gene are SGHRS and YFSETQ. V lost 0 bases, J lost 4 bases, and 2 bases lay in between. The CDR3 sequence is 11 residues long. The CDR3 is CASSLEYEQYF. The DNA of the CDR3 is TGCGCCAGCAGCTTGGAATACGAGCAGTACTTC.